These T cell receptor beta chains were read from a single sample in a study of a mutant IDH1 vaccine in newly diagnosed glioma. TCRdb keeps only in-frame clones here, not all; method: immunoSEQ multiplex PCR. The table records tens of thousands of clones, about 81% of them present only once. These receptors' targets are unknown. The specimen comprised PBMCs, sampled from a glioma patient whose treatment included an IDH1 peptide vaccine. Receptors were obtained from a man between 35 and 55 years old with glioma. Both conserved end residues are part of each CDR3. Fields, in order: V gene, J gene, clone size, D gene, CDR3 DNA, CDR3 protein. D genes are given only for firm matches. Clone size is shown for a subset of rows, as once, few, many or a class of expanded clone.

TRBV7-7,TRBJ2-3,once,TRBD2,TGTGCTAGCAGCGATATGCCGGGACTAGCGGGGGGAGATACGCAGTATTTT,CASSDMPGLAGGDTQYF
TRBV9,TRBJ1-1,.,.,TGTGCCAGCAGCGTAGGGACGAGGGCTGAAGCTTTCTTT,CASSVGTRAEAFF
TRBV2,TRBJ1-1,few,.,TGTGCCAGCAGTGAAGCAGGGGGCACTGAAGCTTTCTTT,CASSEAGGTEAFF
TRBV6-1,TRBJ1-2,.,.,TGTGCCAGCAGTGAGACAGCTAACTATGGCTACACCTTC,CASSETANYGYTF
TRBV9,TRBJ2-7,.,TRBD1,TGTGCCAGCAGCGGGGCACAGGGGGCGGAATACGAGCAGTACTTC,CASSGAQGAEYEQYF
TRBV4-3,TRBJ2-7,.,TRBD1,TGCGCCAGCAGCCGAACAGGGGACTACGAGCAGTACTTC,CASSRTGDYEQYF
TRBV5-1,TRBJ2-1,few,TRBD1,TGCGCCAGCAGCTTACGGCCGGGACAGGGTTACAATGAGCAGTTCTTC,CASSLRPGQGYNEQFF
TRBV5-6,TRBJ2-3,.,.,TGTGCCAGCAGCTTGGTGTCGACAGATACGCAGTATTTT,CASSLVSTDTQYF
TRBV5-6,TRBJ1-1,.,.,TGTGCCAGCAGCTTGGCCCTTCAGGGTAACACTGAAGCTTTCTTT,CASSLALQGNTEAFF
TRBV6-5,TRBJ2-7,.,.,TGTGCCAGCAGTTACTCTATTGGGCAGCAGCAGTACGAGCAGTACTTC,CASSYSIGQQQYEQYF
TRBV7-2,TRBJ2-7,.,.,TGTGCCAGCAGCCTCCGGTTAACAGCGGCCGTGGGAGACGAGCAGTACTTC,CASSLRLTAAVGDEQYF
TRBV5-1,TRBJ2-5,.,.,TGCGCCAGCAGCTTGGCCAGCAGGGGTGGCACGTACCAAGAGACCCAGTACTTC,CASSLASRGGTYQETQYF
TRBV7-9,TRBJ1-2,.,TRBD1,TGTGCCAGCAGCTTCCGGACAGGTCCCACTAACTATGGCTACACCTTC,CASSFRTGPTNYGYTF
TRBV6-6,TRBJ1-1,.,.,TGTGCCAGCACCCTCGGGAGGGGCCACACTGAAGCTTTCTTT,CASTLGRGHTEAFF
TRBV2,TRBJ2-1,.,.,TGTGCCAGCAGTGGTGGCGGGGATGAGCAGTTCTTC,CASSGGGDEQFF
TRBV6-4,TRBJ1-1,.,TRBD1,TGTGCCAGCAGTCCGACAGGGATGAACACTGAAGCTTTCTTT,CASSPTGMNTEAFF
TRBV7-8,TRBJ1-1,.,.,TGTGCCAGCAGCTTAATTTTGAAGCCTGAAGCTTTCTTT,CASSLILKPEAFF
TRBV5-6,TRBJ2-7,.,.,TGTGCCAGCAGCTTGGACGGCCAGCGGCAGTACTTC,CASSLDGQRQYF
TRBV5-6,TRBJ1-4,few,.,TGTGCCAGCAGCGATATGGGAGCAGACCTTGGTAGGGAAAAACTGTTTTTT,CASSDMGADLGREKLFF
TRBV4-3,TRBJ1-2,.,.,TGCGCCAGCAGGACGATAGGGGCCTATGGCTACACCTTC,CASRTIGAYGYTF
TRBV6-6,TRBJ1-4,.,.,TGTGCCACAAGGAACGGGCTTAATGAAAAACTGTTTTTT,CATRNGLNEKLFF
TRBV6-6,TRBJ2-1,.,.,TGTGCCAGCTCCGGGGTTTATGAGCAGTTCTTC,CASSGVYEQFF
TRBV6-1,TRBJ2-3,few,.,TGTGCCAGCAGTGCGACCCTACGGAATACGCAGTATTTT,CASSATLRNTQYF
TRBV30,TRBJ2-7,.,.,TGTGCCTGGAGTCGGCTAGCGCAGTCCTACGAGCAGTACTTC,CAWSRLAQSYEQYF
TRBV5-6,TRBJ2-7,.,.,TGTGCCAGCAGTTACTCGGGCGAGCAGTACTTC,CASSYSGEQYF